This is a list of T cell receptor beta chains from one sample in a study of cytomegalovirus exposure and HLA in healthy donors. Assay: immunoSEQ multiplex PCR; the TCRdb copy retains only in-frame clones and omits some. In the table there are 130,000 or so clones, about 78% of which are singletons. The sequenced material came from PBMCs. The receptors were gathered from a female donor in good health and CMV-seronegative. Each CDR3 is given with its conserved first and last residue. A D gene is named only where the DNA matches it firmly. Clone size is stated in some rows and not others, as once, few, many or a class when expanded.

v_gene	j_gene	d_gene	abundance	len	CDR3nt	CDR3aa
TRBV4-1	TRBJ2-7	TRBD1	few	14	TGCGCCAGCAGCCAAGGAAGGGGGCGGAACGAGCAGTACTTC	CASSQGRGRNEQYF
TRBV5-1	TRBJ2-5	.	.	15	TGCGCCAGCAGCTTGAGGCCGACTCTCCGGGAGACCCAGTACTTC	CASSLRPTLRETQYF
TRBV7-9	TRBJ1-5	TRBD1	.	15	TGTGCCAGCAGCTCTGGACAGGGGGGAAGTCAGCCCCAGCATTTT	CASSSGQGGSQPQHF
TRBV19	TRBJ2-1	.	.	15	TGTGCCAGTAGTACATCAGACAGTTTTTACAATGAGCAGTTCTTC	CASSTSDSFYNEQFF
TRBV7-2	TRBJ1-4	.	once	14	TGTGCCAGCAGCCTAAGACGCGGTAATGAAAAACTGTTTTTT	CASSLRRGNEKLFF
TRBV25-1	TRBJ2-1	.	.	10	TGTGCCAGCAGCCGGAATGAGCAGTTCTTC	CASSRNEQFF
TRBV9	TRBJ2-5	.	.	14	TGTGCCAGCAGCGGCGGGCACTACCAAGAGACCCAGTACTTC	CASSGGHYQETQYF
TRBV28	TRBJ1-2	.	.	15	TGTGCCAGCAGTACCCTCCGGGGGGGTAGCTATGGCTACACCTTC	CASSTLRGGSYGYTF
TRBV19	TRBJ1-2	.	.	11	TGTGCCAGTAGGAGGGACTATGGCTACACCTTC	CASRRDYGYTF
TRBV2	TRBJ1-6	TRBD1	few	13	TGTGCCAGCAGTGGGGCAGGGGGCTCACCCCTCCACTTT	CASSGAGGSPLHF
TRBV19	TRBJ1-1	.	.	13	TGTGCCAGTAGTATTGGAGTAAACACTGAAGCTTTCTTT	CASSIGVNTEAFF
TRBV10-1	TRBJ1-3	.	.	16	TGCGCCAGCAGTGAGGGGGCTCGCCACTCTGGAAACACCATATATTTT	CASSEGARHSGNTIYF
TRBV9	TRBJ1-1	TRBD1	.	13	TGTGCCAGCAGCCCAGGACAGGGGTTTGAAGCTTTCTTT	CASSPGQGFEAFF
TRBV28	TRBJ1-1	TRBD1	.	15	TGTGCCAGCAGTTTATTTGGGACAGTGAACACTGAAGCTTTCTTT	CASSLFGTVNTEAFF
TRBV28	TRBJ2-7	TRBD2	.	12	TGTGCCACCGGACTAGCGAGGTACGAGCAGTACTTC	CATGLARYEQYF
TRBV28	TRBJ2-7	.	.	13	TGTGCCAGCAGTTTAACAATCTCCTACGAGCAGTACTTC	CASSLTISYEQYF
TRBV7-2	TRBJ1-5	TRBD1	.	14	TGTGCCAGCAGCTTGACAGGGGGTGACCAGCCCCAGCATTTT	CASSLTGGDQPQHF
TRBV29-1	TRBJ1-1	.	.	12	TGCAGCGTTGGGGAGGGGGTTACTGAAGCTTTCTTT	CSVGEGVTEAFF
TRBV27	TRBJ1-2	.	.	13	TGTGCCAGCAAGGGAAGAGGGAACTATGGCTACACCTTC	CASKGRGNYGYTF
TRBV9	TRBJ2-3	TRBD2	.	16	TGTGCCAGCAGCGTAGGACTAGCGGGGGGCACAGATACGCAGTATTTT	CASSVGLAGGTDTQYF
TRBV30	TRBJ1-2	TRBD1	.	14	TGTGCCTGGAGAAGACAGGGGGTCGGCTATGGCTACACCTTC	CAWRRQGVGYGYTF
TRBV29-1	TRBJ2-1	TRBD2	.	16	TGCAGCGTCGCCCCCCGACTAGCGGGGAAGGGCAATGAGCAGTTCTTC	CSVAPRLAGKGNEQFF
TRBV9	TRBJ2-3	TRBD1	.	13	TGTGCCAGCAGCGTCACAGGGGGGGATACGCAGTATTTT	CASSVTGGDTQYF
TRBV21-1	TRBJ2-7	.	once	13	TGTGCCAGCAGCAAGACAGGGGGCTACGAGCAGTACTTC	CASSKTGGYEQYF
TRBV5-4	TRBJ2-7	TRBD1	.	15	TGTGCCAGCAGCCAGGGACAGGGTGATACCTACGAGCAGTACTTC	CASSQGQGDTYEQYF
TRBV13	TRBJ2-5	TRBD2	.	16	TGTGCCAGCAGCCCCGGGGAGCGGGAGGACTCAGAGACCCAGTACTTC	CASSPGEREDSETQYF
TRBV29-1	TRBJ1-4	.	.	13	TGCAGCGTCGGCCCCGGGGGGGATGAAAAACTGTTTTTT	CSVGPGGDEKLFF
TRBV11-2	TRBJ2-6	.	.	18	TGTGCCAGCAGCCCCAGTAGGACTTCTTACTCTGGGGCCAACGTCCTGACTTTC	CASSPSRTSYSGANVLTF
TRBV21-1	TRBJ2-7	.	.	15	TGTGCCAGCAGCAAAGATCGGGAACCTCCCTACGAGCAGTACTTC	CASSKDREPPYEQYF
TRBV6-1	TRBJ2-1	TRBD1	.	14	TGTGCCAGCAGTTTGGACAGGAGATACAATGAGCAGTTCTTC	CASSLDRRYNEQFF
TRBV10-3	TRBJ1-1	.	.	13	TGTGCCACCGGGGAGGGGATGAACACTGAAGCTTTCTTT	CATGEGMNTEAFF
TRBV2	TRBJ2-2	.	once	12	TGTGCCACAACAGGGTTTCACGGGGAGCTGTTTTTT	CATTGFHGELFF
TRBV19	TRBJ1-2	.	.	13	TGTGCCAGTAGTACAGGGCAGGCCTATGGCTACACCTTC	CASSTGQAYGYTF
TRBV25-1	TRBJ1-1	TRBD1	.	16	TGTGCCAGCAGTGAACGGGGCAGGGGGCAGGGCACTGAAGCTTTCTTT	CASSERGRGQGTEAFF
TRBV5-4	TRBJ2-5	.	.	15	TGTGCCAGCAGCGGGAAACAGGGCTTCCAAGAGACCCAGTACTTC	CASSGKQGFQETQYF
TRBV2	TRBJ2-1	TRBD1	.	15	TGTGCCAGCAGTTATGACAGGGGAAGGGACAATGAGCAGTTCTTC	CASSYDRGRDNEQFF
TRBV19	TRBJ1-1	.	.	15	TGTGCCAGTAGTATAGATCCGGGAATAAGGGCGCAAGCTTTCTTT	CASSIDPGIRAQAFF
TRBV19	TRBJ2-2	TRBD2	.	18	TGTGCCAGTAGTATAATCTTAGCGGGAGAAAAAGGCACCGGGGAGCTGTTTTTT	CASSIILAGEKGTGELFF
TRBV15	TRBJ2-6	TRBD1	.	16	TGTGCCACCAGCAGCAGGACAGGGCACGGGGCCAACGTCCTGACTTTC	CATSSRTGHGANVLTF
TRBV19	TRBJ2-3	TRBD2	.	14	TGTGCCAGTCGACTAGCGGGAGTGGCAGATACGCAGTATTTT	CASRLAGVADTQYF
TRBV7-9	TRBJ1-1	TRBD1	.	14	TGTGCCAGCAGCCCAACTACAGGGGCGTCTGAAGCTTTCTTT	CASSPTTGASEAFF
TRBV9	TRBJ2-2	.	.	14	TGTGCCAGCAGCGTAGGTAGGAACACCGGGGAGCTGTTTTTT	CASSVGRNTGELFF
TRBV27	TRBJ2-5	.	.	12	TGTGCCAGCAGTCCAAGGGGCGAGACCCAGTACTTC	CASSPRGETQYF
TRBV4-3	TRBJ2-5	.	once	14	TGCGCCAGCAGCCAAGACGGGATAGTGGAGACCCAGTACTTC	CASSQDGIVETQYF
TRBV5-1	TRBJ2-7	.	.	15	TGCGCCAGCAGCTCCAGCCCTCCCTTGGGGAGCGAGCAGTACTTC	CASSSSPPLGSEQYF